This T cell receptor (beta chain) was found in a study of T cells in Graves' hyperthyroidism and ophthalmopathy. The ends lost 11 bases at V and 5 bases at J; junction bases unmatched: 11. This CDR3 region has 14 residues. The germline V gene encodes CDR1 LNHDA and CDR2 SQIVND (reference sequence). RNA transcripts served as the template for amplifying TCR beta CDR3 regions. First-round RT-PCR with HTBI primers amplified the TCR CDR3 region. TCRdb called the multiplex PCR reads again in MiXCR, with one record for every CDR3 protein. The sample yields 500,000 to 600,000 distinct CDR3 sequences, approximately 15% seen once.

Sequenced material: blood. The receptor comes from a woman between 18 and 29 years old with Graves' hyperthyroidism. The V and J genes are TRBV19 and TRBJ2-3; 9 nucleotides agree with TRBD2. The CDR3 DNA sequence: TGTGCCGTTCGTGAGCGGGGGGCGGTAGATACGCAGTATTTT. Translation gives CAVRERGAVDTQYF.